The 19 T cell receptor beta chains listed next were all sequenced from one sample in a study of OX40 agonist ivuxolimab in advanced cancers. Produced via immunoSEQ multiplex PCR; TCRdb's table is partial and in-frame only. Of fewer than 45,000 clones in the sample, approximately 85% were seen once. Sample: CD4+ or CD8+ T cells sorted from blood, taken in a trial of the OX40 agonist ivuxolimab. Receptor source: an adult with an advanced solid tumor such as melanoma, head and neck, liver or kidney cancer.

This clone has only a few counts. The chain is built from TRBV13 and TRBJ1-2; unclear D gene. The germline V and J ends were trimmed by 5 bases and 9 bases, with 16 bases remaining between them. This CDR3 region has 13 residues. Germline CDR1 PRHDT, CDR2 FYEKMQ (reference sequence). Here the CDR3 DNA reads TGTGCCAGCAGCCTGAGAGAACCGGAAAGCTACACCTTC. Protein sequence: CASSLREPESYTF.

V is TRBV19 and J is TRBJ1-6; D unclear. The CDR3 has 15 amino acids. V was cut by 2 bases and J by 7 bases, with 12 bases left in between. Germline CDR1 LNHDA, CDR2 SQIVND (reference sequence). For the CDR3, the DNA is TGTGCCAGTAGTATACGGCGTGCAGAGAATTCACCCCTCCACTTT. Protein: CASSIRRAENSPLHF.

This sequence joins TRBV28 and TRBJ2-3; D possibly corresponds to TRBD2 (6 bases). The CDR3 is 13 residues long. Trimming stripped 2 bases from V and 4 bases from J, with 7 bases between. Per the germline V gene, CDR1 is MDHEN and CDR2 is SYDVKM. CDR3 coding DNA: TGTGCCAGCAGTTTAGGGGGGTCAGATACGCAGTATTTT. Amino acid sequence: CASSLGGSDTQYF.

The chain has TRBV19 and TRBJ2-7, with D possibly being TRBD2 (5 bases). The CDR3 is 15 amino acids. Germline loops: CDR1 LNHDA, CDR2 SQIVND (reference sequence). Trimming took off 4 bases at V and 2 bases at J, with 15 bases between the two ends. The CDR3 spells CASSTGRDGAYEQYF. In DNA form, the CDR3 reads TGTGCCAGTAGTACAGGACGGGATGGTGCCTACGAGCAGTACTTC.

The V call is TRBV7-9, the J call TRBJ2-1, with a weak D call TRBD2 (6 bases). Germline CDR1 and CDR2: SEHNR and FQNEAQ (reference sequence). The CDR3 spans 12 residues. V was cut by 6 bases and J by 14 bases, with 17 bases left in between. CDR3 DNA sequence: TGTGCCAGCAGTCGAGATCAGGGCGGGAAGTTCTTC. Translating it yields CASSRDQGGKFF.

CDR3 residues: CASSPPPGLRVRAFF. Here the CDR3 DNA reads TGTGCCAGCAGCCCCCCCCCGGGACTGAGGGTGAGAGCTTTCTTT. The chain couples TRBV7-2 to TRBJ1-1; TRBD1 might be the D (5 bases). Trimming stripped 5 bases from V and 10 bases from J, with 23 bases between. The V gene's germline CDR1 is SGHTA and CDR2 FQGNSA. This CDR3 has 15 residues.

The chain couples TRBV4-3 to TRBJ1-4; 8 nucleotides line up with TRBD1. CDR3 size: 17 residues. V trimming: 0 bases; J trimming: 10 bases; junction bases outside the gene matches: 13. Per the germline V gene, CDR1 is LGHNA and CDR2 is YSLEER. The CDR3 region is CASSQEGQGQDMRKLFF. CDR3 bases: TGCGCCAGCAGCCAAGAGGGGCAGGGACAGGATATGAGAAAACTGTTTTTT.

The chain is built from TRBV29-1 and TRBJ2-3, with D hard to call. The V gene lost 8 bases and the J gene lost 0 bases, with 12 bases spanning the gap. Germline V gives CDR1 SQVTM, CDR2 ANQGSEA. This CDR3 has 13 residues. The CDR3 coding sequence is TGCAGCCCCAGAATTTCTAGCACAGATACGCAGTATTTT. The encoded protein is CSPRISSTDTQYF.

The rearrangement uses TRBV5-6 and TRBJ1-5, with TRBD1 matching 9 bases. Germline CDR1 SGHDT, CDR2 YYEEEE. CDR3 size: 19 residues. The ends lost 1 base at V and 5 bases at J; junction bases unmatched: 16. The CDR3 DNA is TGTGCCAGCAGCTTGAGGAGGGGACAGGGCGCCTTATCGGATCAGCCCCAGCATTTT. As protein: CASSLRRGQGALSDQPQHF.

The V gene is TRBV28, the J gene TRBJ1-5; D call uncertain. The V end lost 3 bases, the J end lost 2 bases, and 5 bases lay between the germline ends. The germline gives CDR1 MDHEN, CDR2 SYDVKM. The CDR3 loop spans 13 amino acids. In DNA, the CDR3 is TGTGCCAGCAGTTTCCCAGGCAATCAGCCCCAGCATTTT. This translates into CASSFPGNQPQHF.

This clone was found once. V is TRBV2 and J is TRBJ1-1, with D possibly being TRBD1 (6 bases). The CDR3 extends over 14 amino acids. The germline V gene has CDR1 SNHLY and CDR2 FYNNEI. Trimming left V 9 bases short and J 1 base short, with 15 bases between. The CDR3 nucleotides read TGTGCCAGAGACTCAGGGGTGGGGAACACTGAAGCTTTCTTT. Amino acid sequence: CARDSGVGNTEAFF.

V usage is TRBV7-9 and J usage is TRBJ2-1; 9 nucleotides line up with TRBD1. Germline lookup yields CDR1 SEHNR and CDR2 FQNEAQ (reference sequence). V shed 6 bases and J 7 bases; nucleotides not matched to a gene: 4. The CDR3 covers 13 residues. This CDR3 is CASRGTGKNEQFF. The CDR3 nucleotides are TGTGCCAGCAGAGGGACAGGGAAAAATGAGCAGTTCTTC.

V and J are TRBV30 and TRBJ2-5; TRBD2 might be the D (5 bases). CDR1 is GTSNPN and CDR2 is SVGIG in the germline V gene (reference sequence). Between the trimmed V and J ends, which lost 8 bases and 5 bases, there was a span of 15 bases. The CDR3 totals 12 residues. The CDR3 loop is CAGRPPGETQYF. In nucleotides, the CDR3 is TGTGCCGGGCGCCCGCCGGGGGAGACCCAGTACTTC.

The V gene is TRBV5-6, the J gene TRBJ1-4; D remains ambiguous. Trimming took 0 bases from V and 10 from J, leaving 7 bases between them. Germline V gene lookup returns CDR1 SGHDT and CDR2 YYEEEE. The CDR3 covers 12 residues. CDR3 in amino acids: CASSLGGGKLFF. CDR3 nucleotide sequence: TGTGCCAGCAGCTTGGGGGGTGGAAAACTGTTTTTT. Drawing the rest from reference TRBV5-6 and TRBJ1-4, the complete variable domain is DAGVTQSPTHLIKTRGQQVTLRCSPKSGHDTVSWYQQALGQGPQFIFQYYEEEERQRGNFPDRFSGHQFPNYSSELNVNALLLGDSALYLCASSLGGGKLFFGSGTQLSVL.

V and J are TRBV27 and TRBJ1-5; D not certain. Trimming removed 3 bases from V and 6 bases from J, with 12 bases in between. The CDR3 is 14 amino acids. Germline assignment: CDR1 MNHEY and CDR2 SMNVEV (reference sequence). The CDR3 spells CASSLAGGSQPQHF. CDR3 sequence (DNA): TGTGCCAGCAGTTTGGCGGGTGGTAGTCAGCCCCAGCATTTT.

Only one count was recorded for this clone. The chain combines TRBV4-3 with TRBJ2-3, with unresolved D. CDR1 and CDR2 (germline): LGHNA, YSLEER. The CDR3 contains 13 residues. The V and J ends lost 3 bases and 4 bases respectively, with 8 bases between them. CDR3 residues: CASSHIRSDTQYF. CDR3 DNA: TGCGCCAGCAGCCACATCCGTTCAGATACGCAGTATTTT.

The sample holds a few counts of this clone. This chain joins TRBV27 and TRBJ1-4, with 7 nucleotides matching TRBD1. Germline assignment: CDR1 MNHEY and CDR2 SMNVEV (reference sequence). The CDR3 has 17 amino acids. With V trimmed by 4 bases and J by 8 bases, 16 bases remained unmatched. The CDR3 bases are TGTGCCAGCAGTTCAACTACTCAGACAGGGTTGGAGGAAAAACTGTTTTTT. It is translated as CASSSTTQTGLEEKLFF. Complete variable domain (other parts from reference TRBV27 and TRBJ1-4): EAQVTQNPRYLITVTGKKLTVTCSQNMNHEYMSWYRQDPGLGLRQIYYSMNVEVTDKGDVPEGYKVSRKEKRNFPLILESPSPNQTSLYFCASSSTTQTGLEEKLFFGSGTQLSVL.

The chain uses TRBV6-5 and TRBJ1-1; D possibly corresponds to TRBD1 (6 bases). Trimming shortened V by 6 bases and J by 7 bases, and 21 bases separated the two germline ends. CDR3 size: 15 residues. The germline V gene encodes CDR1 MNHEY and CDR2 SVGAGI. This CDR3 is CASSPLTGSIGEAFF. CDR3 in DNA: TGTGCCAGCAGCCCACTCACAGGGTCTATCGGTGAAGCTTTCTTT.

The chain carries TRBV28 and TRBJ2-6, with TRBD1 identical over 10 bases. There are 17 residues in the CDR3. Per the germline V gene, CDR1 is MDHEN and CDR2 is SYDVKM. Trimming removed 5 bases from V and 3 bases from J; junction bases left unmatched: 7. The CDR3 nucleotides are TGTGCCAGCAGTCGAGGAGACAGGGGGCATGGGGCCAACGTCCTGACTTTC. Amino acids: CASSRGDRGHGANVLTF.